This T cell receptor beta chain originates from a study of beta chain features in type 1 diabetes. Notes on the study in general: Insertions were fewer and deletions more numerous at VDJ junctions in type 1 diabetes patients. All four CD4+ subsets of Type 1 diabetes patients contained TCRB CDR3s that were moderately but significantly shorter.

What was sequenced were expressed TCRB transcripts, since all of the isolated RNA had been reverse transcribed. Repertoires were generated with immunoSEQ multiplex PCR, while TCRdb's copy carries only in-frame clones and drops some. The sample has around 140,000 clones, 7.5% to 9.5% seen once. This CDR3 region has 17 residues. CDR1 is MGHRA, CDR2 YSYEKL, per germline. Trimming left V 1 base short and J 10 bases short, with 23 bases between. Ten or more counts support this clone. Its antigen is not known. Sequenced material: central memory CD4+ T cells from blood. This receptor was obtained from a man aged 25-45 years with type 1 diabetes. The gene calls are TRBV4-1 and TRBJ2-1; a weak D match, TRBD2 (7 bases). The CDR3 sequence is CASSQVELGGGRNEQFF. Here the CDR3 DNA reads TGCGCCAGCAGCCAAGTAGAGCTGGGAGGGGGAAGGAACGAGCAGTTCTTC.